These T cell receptor beta chains were read from a single sample in a study of cytomegalovirus exposure and HLA in healthy donors. Clones were read by immunoSEQ multiplex PCR, and TCRdb kept only the in-frame ones, dropping some. The profile shows some 80,000 clones, approximately 96% of them singletons. The source material was PBMCs. These receptor sequences come from a woman in her late teens or twenties in good health and CMV-seronegative. CDR3s include the opening cysteine and the closing phenylalanine or tryptophan. D genes are given only for firm matches. The size of a clone is reported for some rows only, either as once, few or many, or as a class for expanded clones.

D: NA
size: NA
length: 13
J: TRBJ2-1
V: TRBV12-5
DNA: TGTGCTAGTGCGGTGGGAGTGGCTCTTGAGCAGTTCTTC
CDR3: CASAVGVALEQFF

D: NA
size: NA
length: 13
J: TRBJ2-7
V: TRBV30
DNA: TGTGCCTGGAGTGGCGGGACGGTAAACGAGCAGTACTTC
CDR3: CAWSGGTVNEQYF

D: NA
size: NA
length: 14
J: TRBJ1-3
V: TRBV19
DNA: TGTGCCAGTAGCGCACAGGCAACTGGAAACACCATATATTTT
CDR3: CASSAQATGNTIYF

D: TRBD1
size: NA
length: 13
J: TRBJ2-1
V: TRBV9
DNA: TGTGCCAGCAGCGGGGACAGCTACAATGAGCAGTTCTTC
CDR3: CASSGDSYNEQFF

D: NA
size: NA
length: 12
J: TRBJ2-5
V: TRBV10-2
DNA: TGCGCCAGCAGTGTAATCGAGGAGACCCAGTACTTC
CDR3: CASSVIEETQYF

D: TRBD2
size: NA
length: 13
J: TRBJ2-1
V: TRBV14
DNA: TGTGCCAGCAGCCAAGCACTAGCGGGAGAGCAGTTCTTC
CDR3: CASSQALAGEQFF

D: NA
size: NA
length: 14
J: TRBJ2-5
V: TRBV5-1
DNA: TGCGCCAGCAGCTCCGTAGCGGTCCAAGAGACCCAGTACTTC
CDR3: CASSSVAVQETQYF

D: TRBD1
size: NA
length: 12
J: TRBJ1-5
V: TRBV10-2
DNA: TGCGCCAGCCGGACAGGGGAACAGCCCCAGCATTTT
CDR3: CASRTGEQPQHF

D: NA
size: NA
length: 14
J: TRBJ2-3
V: TRBV5-6
DNA: TGTGCCAGCAGCTTCGGGACTGGGACAGATACGCAGTATTTT
CDR3: CASSFGTGTDTQYF

D: NA
size: NA
length: 16
J: TRBJ1-1
V: TRBV10-2
DNA: TGCGCCACTACCCCAGTCGGGGGGATGATGAACACTGAAGCTTTCTTT
CDR3: CATTPVGGMMNTEAFF

D: NA
size: NA
length: 14
J: TRBJ1-1
V: TRBV6-5
DNA: TGTGCCAGCAGTAAACGACAAAGGGGCCGTGAAGCTTTCTTT
CDR3: CASSKRQRGREAFF

D: NA
size: NA
length: 12
J: TRBJ1-1
V: TRBV30
DNA: TGTGCCTGGGGGCGGGCAAGCACTGAAGCTTTCTTT
CDR3: CAWGRASTEAFF

D: NA
size: NA
length: 16
J: TRBJ2-7
V: TRBV7-9
DNA: TGTGCCAGCAGCCCCTTAGGGGGGGAGAGCTCCTACGAGCAGTACTTC
CDR3: CASSPLGGESSYEQYF

D: NA
size: once
length: 15
J: TRBJ1-2
V: TRBV5-5
DNA: TGTGCCAGCAGCTGGGTGGCCATAGCCCAAAATGGCTACACCTTC
CDR3: CASSWVAIAQNGYTF

D: NA
size: NA
length: 16
J: TRBJ1-1
V: TRBV18
DNA: TGTGCCAGCTCACCCCGACAGCTCGGTATGAACACTGAAGCTTTCTTT
CDR3: CASSPRQLGMNTEAFF

D: NA
size: NA
length: 16
J: TRBJ1-2
V: TRBV15
DNA: TGTGCCACCAGCAGAGTCGGAGACATTACAGGAGATGGCTACACCTTC
CDR3: CATSRVGDITGDGYTF

D: NA
size: once
length: 10
J: TRBJ1-2
V: TRBV20-1
DNA: TGCAGTGCAAGACGCGGTGGCTACACCTTC
CDR3: CSARRGGYTF

D: TRBD2
size: once
length: 16
J: TRBJ2-7
V: TRBV28
DNA: TGTGCCAGCAGTTCCCCCTTAGCGGGATCCTCCTACGAGCAGTACTTC
CDR3: CASSSPLAGSSYEQYF

D: TRBD2
size: NA
length: 15
J: TRBJ2-2
V: TRBV10-3
DNA: TGTGCCATCACCTTCGGGGCGGGAGGTACCGGGGAGCTGTTTTTT
CDR3: CAITFGAGGTGELFF

D: NA
size: NA
length: 14
J: TRBJ1-2
V: TRBV5-4
DNA: TGTGCCAGCAGCTTAGTTGGGACAAGCTATGGCTACACCTTC
CDR3: CASSLVGTSYGYTF

D: NA
size: NA
length: 14
J: TRBJ2-1
V: TRBV11-2
DNA: TGTGCCAGCAGCGTTAGCCCTTCCTACAATGAGCAGTTCTTC
CDR3: CASSVSPSYNEQFF

D: NA
size: NA
length: 13
J: TRBJ1-2
V: TRBV29-1
DNA: TGCAGCGTTACAACGGGACTTCTTTCTGGCTACACCTTC
CDR3: CSVTTGLLSGYTF

D: NA
size: once
length: 15
J: TRBJ1-1
V: TRBV6-6
DNA: TGTGCCAGCAGTGGGGGGACGGGGCCGAACACTGAAGCTTTCTTT
CDR3: CASSGGTGPNTEAFF

D: NA
size: NA
length: 19
J: TRBJ2-6
V: TRBV4-1
DNA: TGCGCCAGCAGCCAATTTCTTAGTTATCTCCGCTCTGGGGCCAACGTCCTGACTTTC
CDR3: CASSQFLSYLRSGANVLTF

D: NA
size: NA
length: 16
J: TRBJ2-7
V: TRBV6-5
DNA: TGTGCCAGCAGTTACTCAGTCTCAGGGAAATCCTACGAGCAGTACTTC
CDR3: CASSYSVSGKSYEQYF

D: NA
size: NA
length: 15
J: TRBJ2-3
V: TRBV5-1
DNA: TGCGCCAGCACATCTACCGGGACTAGCACAGATACGCAGTATTTT
CDR3: CASTSTGTSTDTQYF